The source of this TCR beta chain is a study of blood T cells in healthy people across ages. Study information: Roughly one uniquely barcoded beta molecule per two T cells was captured. General study results and limits: The recorded TCR beta diversity per million T cells decreased in a roughly linear manner with age. Diversity estimated from one million T cells was considered an underestimate. No one knew whether donors had CMV, which possibly confounded expanded clonotype changes.

Trimming took off 6 bases at V and 8 bases at J, with 13 bases between the two ends. This CDR3 contains 12 residues. Germline CDR1 and CDR2: MNHEY and SVGAGI. The use of a sample-barcoded 5' primer and a J-beta primer mix characterized a second PCR of roughly 6 to 11 cycles. TCRdb redid the calling of the 5' RACE reads with MiXCR, one entry per CDR3 protein. The top ten clones hold roughly 3.7% of a sample with 600,000 to 800,000 distinct CDR3 sequences, roughly 21% of them seen once. In this sample, this clonotype turned up a few times. Its antigen is not known. Sequencing used blood. The sequence derives from a man in his sixties or seventies in good health. This chain uses TRBV6-5 with TRBJ1-2; tentative D call: TRBD1 (5 bases). The CDR3 bases are TGTGCCAGCAGCCGGGGCCTAGCAGGCTACACCTTC. The encoded protein is CASSRGLAGYTF.